These 23 T cell receptor beta chains share one sample of origin, sequenced in a study of T cell responses to AZD1222 COVID-19 vaccine. Clones were read by immunoSEQ multiplex PCR, and TCRdb kept only the in-frame ones, dropping some. The sample has about 97,000 clones; around 89% are singletons. The sample in question was peripheral blood, obtained on day 0 of AZD1222 vaccination. The receptors come from an adult in good health.

The rearrangement joins TRBV6-2 or TRBV6-3 to TRBJ2-7, with D maybe TRBD2 (6 bases). Between the trimmed V and J ends, which lost 5 bases and 4 bases, there was a span of 15 bases. The germline V gene encodes CDR1 MNHEY and CDR2 SVGEGT. The CDR3 length is 14 residues. The CDR3 DNA sequence: TGTGCCAGCAGTCCGGGTAGCGGATCATACGAGCAGTACTTC. It translates to CASSPGSGSYEQYF.

V usage is TRBV9 and J usage is TRBJ1-3; 9 bases align to TRBD1. Germline CDR1 is SGDLS and CDR2 is YYNGEE. The CDR3 consists of 12 residues. J gave up 13 bases and V 7 bases, and 9 bases lay outside the gene matches. The CDR3 protein is CASGPGQGPIYF. Here the CDR3 DNA reads TGTGCCAGCGGACCGGGACAGGGCCCAATATATTTT.

The V and J genes are TRBV11-1 and TRBJ2-6, with D unresolved. V shed 2 bases and J shed 1 base, with 6 bases lying between them. The V gene's germline CDR1 is SGHAT and CDR2 FQDESV (reference sequence). This CDR3 is built from 15 residues. The CDR3 region has the DNA TGTGCCAGCAGCTTATGGGAATCTGGGGCCAACGTCCTGACTTTC. As protein: CASSLWESGANVLTF.

The CDR3 nucleotides read TGTGCCACCAGCAGACTACCCCCGGAGGGTGAGACCCAGTACTTC. Its protein is CATSRLPPEGETQYF. The chain has TRBV15 and TRBJ2-5; tentative D call: TRBD2 (6 bases). CDR3 length: 15 residues. Germline-derived CDR1 and CDR2 are LNHNV and YYDKDF (reference sequence). Trimming removed 2 bases at V and 5 bases at J, with 15 bases between.

The chain combines TRBV7-2 with TRBJ2-7; weak D call: TRBD1 (6 bases). Germline V lookup: CDR1 SGHTA, CDR2 FQGNSA. CDR3 size: 14 residues. V gave up 8 bases and J gave up 4 bases, with 18 bases separating them. As DNA, the CDR3 is TGTGCCAGCGCTTCAGGGGCGTTGGTGTACGAGCAGTACTTC. It codes for CASASGALVYEQYF.

The chain is built from TRBV28 and TRBJ1-5, with D uncertain. CDR1 is MDHEN, CDR2 SYDVKM, per germline. This CDR3 has 15 amino acids. V was cut by 3 bases and J by 1 base, with 10 bases left in between. The DNA of the CDR3 is TGTGCCAGCAGTTTTAGCGGTGGAAGCAATCAGCCCCAGCATTTT. Translated: CASSFSGGSNQPQHF.

This sequence joins TRBV7-2 and TRBJ1-1; the D is unclear. Looked up from germline, CDR1 is SGHTA and CDR2 is FQGNSA. The ends were cut back, 2 bases at V and 1 base at J, with 5 bases in the middle. The CDR3 has 13 amino acids. In nucleotides, the CDR3 is TGTGCCAGCAGCTTAATAACGAACACTGAAGCTTTCTTT. Encoded protein: CASSLITNTEAFF.

As concerns this clone: Other DNA sequences in the same sample also yield this CDR3. This sequence joins TRBV20-1 and TRBJ2-1; D is undetermined. The V and J ends lost 5 bases and 4 bases respectively, with 6 bases between them. The CDR3 consists of 11 residues. CDR1 and CDR2 from the germline V gene are DFQATT and SNEGSKA (reference sequence). The CDR3 nucleotides read TGCAGTGCTCTTAATTACAATGAGCAGTTCTTC. The encoded protein is CSALNYNEQFF.

J is TRBJ2-1 and V is TRBV24-1; no clear D. The CDR3 totals 16 residues. CDR1 and CDR2 from the germline V gene are KGHDR and SFDVKD. Trimming pared 4 bases from V and 3 bases from J, leaving 15 bases between. CDR3 loop: CATSDPTPIGYNEQFF. CDR3 coding DNA: TGTGCCACCAGTGACCCGACCCCGATAGGCTACAATGAGCAGTTCTTC.

The CDR3 DNA reads TGTGCTAGTGGTCACAGTAACACCGGGGAGCTGTTTTTT. As protein: CASGHSNTGELFF. The chain recombines TRBV12-5 with TRBJ2-2, with no clear D. The V end lost 5 bases, the J end lost 2 bases, and 6 bases lay between the germline ends. The CDR3 covers 13 residues. Per germline, CDR1 LGHNT and CDR2 FRNRAP. The whole variable domain, remainder taken from reference TRBV12-5 and TRBJ2-2, is DARVTQTPRHKVTEMGQEVTMRCQPILGHNTVFWYRQTMMQGLELLAYFRNRAPLDDSGMPKDRFSAEMPDATLATLKIQPSEPRDSAVYFCASGHSNTGELFFGEGSRLTVL.

This rearrangement joins TRBV7-2 to TRBJ2-7, with 9 bases that match TRBD2. Germline V gene sequence: CDR1 SGHTA, CDR2 FQGNSA. CDR3 length equals 14 residues. Trimming cost V 6 bases and J 4 bases; bases outside gene matches: 7. CDR3 sequence: CASRAGGPRYEQYF. CDR3 DNA sequence: TGTGCCAGCAGGGCGGGGGGGCCGAGGTACGAGCAGTACTTC.

The chain uses TRBV5-6 and TRBJ2-3, with TRBD2 matching 11 bases. V trimming: 3 bases; J trimming: 6 bases; junction bases outside the gene matches: 9. CDR1 is SGHDT, CDR2 YYEEEE, per germline. The CDR3 runs to 16 residues. This CDR3 reads CASSYFSGGALDTQYF. The CDR3 DNA follows: TGTGCCAGCAGCTATTTTAGCGGGGGGGCCTTGGATACGCAGTATTTT.

The gene calls are TRBV5-6 and TRBJ2-7; no firm D call. Germline-derived CDR1 and CDR2 are SGHDT and YYEEEE. Trimming stripped 4 bases from V and 0 bases from J, with 5 bases between. CDR3 length: 12 residues. This CDR3 is CASSPNSYEQYF. The CDR3 DNA reads as TGTGCCAGCAGCCCTAACTCCTACGAGCAGTACTTC. Filled out from reference TRBV5-6 and TRBJ2-7, the complete variable domain reads DAGVTQSPTHLIKTRGQQVTLRCSPKSGHDTVSWYQQALGQGPQFIFQYYEEEERQRGNFPDRFSGHQFPNYSSELNVNALLLGDSALYLCASSPNSYEQYFGPGTRLTVT.

The chain is built from TRBV27 and TRBJ1-5; D perhaps matches TRBD1 (5 bases). V was cut by 4 bases and J by 4 bases, with 11 bases left in between. This CDR3 region has 14 residues. Per germline, CDR1 MNHEY and CDR2 SMNVEV (reference sequence). In DNA form, the CDR3 reads TGTGCCAGCAGTTCCCCCGGGGGAAATCAGCCCCAGCATTTT. Protein: CASSSPGGNQPQHF.

The chain has TRBV4-3 and TRBJ2-3, with 8 bases that match TRBD2. With 0 bases clipped from V and 15 bases from J, the junction kept 11 bases outside the gene matches. This CDR3 region has 14 residues. Germline V gene data show CDR1 as LGHNA and CDR2 as YSLEER. CDR3 sequence (DNA): TGCGCCAGCAGCCAAGATAGGCGGGCTAGCGGGCCTTATTTT. Encoded protein: CASSQDRRASGPYF.

This clone was seen only once. The rearrangement links TRBV9 to TRBJ2-2; TRBD1 is a possible D gene (6 bases). The CDR3 contains 16 residues. CDR1 is SGDLS, CDR2 YYNGEE, per germline. V shed 0 bases and J shed 0 bases, with 9 bases lying between them. The chain's CDR3 is CASSVEAGANTGELFF. The CDR3 nucleotides read TGTGCCAGCAGCGTAGAGGCAGGGGCGAACACCGGGGAGCTGTTTTTT.

This clone was found once. V gene TRBV5-1 combines with J gene TRBJ1-3; no definite D call. Between the trimmed V and J ends, which lost 0 bases and 0 bases, there was a span of 19 bases. The CDR3 contains 19 residues. Per germline, CDR1 SGHRS and CDR2 YFSETQ. The CDR3 protein is CASSLGHVGQASSGNTIYF. CDR3 sequence (DNA): TGCGCCAGCAGCTTGGGCCATGTCGGGCAGGCGAGCTCTGGAAACACCATATATTTT.

The chain has TRBV5-5 and TRBJ1-2; no clear D gene. The CDR3 has 17 amino acids. CDR1 SGHKS and CDR2 YYEKEE come from the germline V gene (reference sequence). The ends were cut back, 1 base at V and 4 bases at J, with 20 bases in the middle. CDR3 sequence (DNA): TGTGCCAGCAGCTTGAGTTGGCCAGATTCATCCCGCTATGGCTACACCTTC. Its translation is CASSLSWPDSSRYGYTF.

This clone was seen a single time. The chain recombines TRBV19 with TRBJ1-1; tentative D call: TRBD1 (5 bases). V lost 5 bases to trimming and J lost 1 base, with 11 bases between them. Germline CDR1 reads LNHDA; CDR2 reads SQIVND (reference sequence). The CDR3 is 14 amino acids. In DNA form, the CDR3 reads TGTGCCAGTAGTCCCGGGGGGACGAACACTGAAGCTTTCTTT. Its protein product is CASSPGGTNTEAFF.

V usage is TRBV7-2 and J usage is TRBJ1-5; D is perhaps TRBD1 (5 bases). CDR1 and CDR2 (germline): SGHTA, FQGNSA. This CDR3 is 16 amino acids long. Trimming took 0 bases from V and 6 from J, leaving 15 bases between them. CDR3 loop: CASSLAPGFGGQPQHF. The CDR3 DNA reads TGTGCCAGCAGCTTAGCGCCGGGGTTCGGGGGTCAGCCCCAGCATTTT. The full variable domain, with the rest looked up from reference TRBV7-2 and TRBJ1-5, is GAGVSQSPSNKVTEKGKDVELRCDPISGHTALYWYRQSLGQGLEFLIYFQGNSAPDKSGLPSDRFSAERTGGSVSTLTIQRTQQEDSAVYLCASSLAPGFGGQPQHFGDGTRLSIL.

V and J are TRBV7-9 and TRBJ1-1; D is unclear. This CDR3 is 14 amino acids long. CDR1 SEHNR and CDR2 FQNEAQ come from the germline V gene (reference sequence). V shed 1 base and J shed 1 base, with 7 bases lying between them. In nucleotides, the CDR3 is TGTGCCAGCAGCTTAGTTGGACCGAACACTGAAGCTTTCTTT. Its protein product is CASSLVGPNTEAFF.

The V and J genes are TRBV7-3 and TRBJ1-1; no clear D. This CDR3 is built from 15 residues. Germline CDR1 is SGHTA and CDR2 is FQGTGA. The ends were cut back, 5 bases at V and 1 base at J, with 14 bases in the middle. The CDR3 protein is CASSLLRAQNTEAFF. The CDR3 DNA sequence: TGTGCCAGCAGCCTCCTCCGGGCCCAGAACACTGAAGCTTTCTTT. Filled out from reference TRBV7-3 and TRBJ1-1, the complete variable domain reads GAGVSQTPSNKVTEKGKYVELRCDPISGHTALYWYRQSLGQGPEFLIYFQGTGAADDSGLPNDRFFAVRPEGSVSTLKIQRTERGDSAVYLCASSLLRAQNTEAFFGQGTRLTVV.

The rearrangement joins TRBV23-1 to TRBJ2-4, with 10 bases matching TRBD2. TRBV23-1 is noted as an ORF with a role that remains uncertain. With V trimmed by 4 bases and J by 7 bases, 16 bases remained unmatched. This CDR3 is built from 18 residues. Here the CDR3 reads CASSLRLAGAAQPNIQYF. DNA of the CDR3: TGCGCCAGCAGTCTCCGGCTAGCGGGGGCAGCTCAACCGAACATTCAGTACTTC.